The 26 T cell receptor beta chains given below trace back to one sample, sequenced in a study of blood T cells in healthy people across ages. It was with a sample-barcoded 5' primer and a J-beta primer mix that a second PCR of about 7 to 12 cycles was run. TCRdb passed the 5' RACE reads through MiXCR, listing each CDR3 protein once. The sample lists around 1,000,000 distinct CDR3 sequences, almost 25% occurring once. These data were also filed under a second study, of T cells of mothers and their children.

What was sequenced was blood. The receptors originated from a girl aged 2 to 9 in good health.

This clonotype was recorded a few times. The chain links TRBV3-1 to TRBJ2-1, with 7 bases matching TRBD2. The CDR3 totals 15 residues. Losses at the gene ends were 4 bases for V and 0 bases for J; bases not matched to a gene: 3. CDR1 and CDR2 from the germline V gene are LGHDT and YNNKEL (reference sequence). CDR3 coding DNA: TGTGCCAGCAGCCCCTGGGACTACTCCTACAATGAGCAGTTCTTC. It translates to CASSPWDYSYNEQFF.

V gene TRBV21-1 combines with J gene TRBJ2-1; TRBD1 was called by the table and not checked on the DNA. TRBV21-1 is an annotated pseudogene. The CDR3 is 14 amino acids. The CDR3 nucleotides read TGTGCCAGCAGCAACAACTCGGGACGGGGTGAGCAGTTCTTC. This encodes CASSNNSGRGEQFF.

The chain uses TRBV7-9 and TRBJ1-3; D is uncertain. CDR1 and CDR2 (germline): SEHNR, FQNEAQ (reference sequence). The CDR3 extends over 16 amino acids. V was clipped by 5 bases and J by 0 bases, with 14 bases between them. CDR3 nucleotide sequence: TGTGCCAGCAGCCCCTCGTACTCGAGCTCTGGAAACACCATATATTTT. This gives the protein CASSPSYSSSGNTIYF.

The V and J genes are TRBV4-1 and TRBJ2-4; tentative D call: TRBD2 (5 bases). The CDR3 spans 16 residues. The V end lost 1 base, the J end lost 7 bases, and 17 bases lay between the germline ends. Germline CDR1 reads MGHRA; CDR2 reads YSYEKL. CDR3: CASSQVATKLGNIQYF. As DNA, the CDR3 is TGCGCCAGCAGCCAAGTTGCGACTAAATTAGGTAACATTCAGTACTTC.

This clonotype was seen just once. V usage is TRBV6-1 and J usage is TRBJ2-1, with TRBD2 matching 11 bases. TRBJ2-7 explains the end of the DNA better; the J call may be wrong. From germline, CDR1 is MNHNS and CDR2 SASEGT. CDR3 size: 16 residues. DNA of the CDR3: TGTGCCAGCAGGGAGACGCTAGCGGGGGGAATCTACGAGCAGTACTTC. It specifies CASRETLAGGIYEQYF.

The rearrangement uses TRBV19 and TRBJ2-3; D possibly corresponds to TRBD1 (5 bases). Trimming took off 7 bases at V and 4 bases at J, with 15 bases between the two ends. The CDR3 is 14 residues long. CDR1 is LNHDA and CDR2 is SQIVND in the germline V gene (reference sequence). CDR3 region: CASTRQGKADTQYF. CDR3 in DNA: TGTGCCAGTACAAGGCAGGGTAAGGCAGATACGCAGTATTTT.

The V call is TRBV12-3 or TRBV12-4, the J call TRBJ1-5; no firm D call. V was clipped by 5 bases and J by 7 bases, with 12 bases between them. The CDR3 totals 13 residues. The CDR3 sequence is CASSGQAHQPQHF. The CDR3 DNA follows: TGTGCCAGCAGTGGGCAGGCTCACCAGCCCCAGCATTTT.

V gene TRBV5-1 combines with J gene TRBJ1-3, with D perhaps TRBD1 (5 bases). Trimming pared 3 bases from V and 0 bases from J, leaving 10 bases between. Germline CDR1 is SGHRS and CDR2 is YFSETQ. The CDR3 totals 15 residues. The CDR3 here is CASSSGTTSGNTIYF. CDR3 coding DNA: TGCGCCAGCAGCTCCGGGACCACCTCTGGAAACACCATATATTTT.

This rearrangement joins TRBV12-3 or TRBV12-4 to TRBJ2-5; D unclear. The J call is uncertain, as TRBJ2-7 better fits the DNA end. The CDR3 totals 13 residues. This chain's CDR3 is CASKPTSGYEQYF. In DNA, the CDR3 is TGTGCCAGCAAGCCCACGTCAGGCTACGAGCAGTACTTC.

This clonotype occurred a few times. The chain combines TRBV20-1 with TRBJ2-5; D possibly uses TRBD1 or TRBD2 (7 bases each). The tail of the sequence fits TRBJ2-1 better, so the J call may be wrong. This CDR3 has 14 residues. Per the germline V gene, CDR1 is DFQATT and CDR2 is SNEGSKA (reference sequence). This CDR3 is CSARGGRPSNEQFF. CDR3 DNA: TGCAGTGCCAGGGGGGGGCGGCCCTCAAATGAGCAGTTCTTC.

The gene calls are TRBV3-1 and TRBJ2-2, with 8 bases that match TRBD1. The V and J ends lost 0 bases and 6 bases, in that order; junction bases with no gene match: 9. Looked up from germline, CDR1 is LGHDT and CDR2 is YNNKEL (reference sequence). The CDR3 has 17 amino acids. The CDR3 here is CASSQEATQTGAGELFF. The CDR3, as DNA: TGTGCCAGCAGCCAAGAAGCAACCCAGACAGGGGCCGGGGAGCTGTTTTTT.

This clonotype occurred a few times. The V call is TRBV7-8, the J call TRBJ2-1, with D maybe TRBD1 (5 bases). The end of the DNA aligns better with TRBJ2-7, so the J call may be wrong. The CDR3 has 14 residues. In germline, CDR1 is SGHVS, CDR2 FQNEAQ. The CDR3 region has the DNA TGTGCCAGCACCCCGACAGTAGCCTCCTACGAGCAGTACTTC. As protein: CASTPTVASYEQYF.

This clonotype occurred a few times. The chain is built from TRBV12-3 or TRBV12-4 and TRBJ2-7; no clear D. The CDR3 is 17 residues long. Trimming pared 0 bases from V and 0 bases from J, leaving 15 bases between. This chain's CDR3 is CASSLAGGEVFSYEQYF. The CDR3 DNA sequence: TGTGCCAGCAGTTTAGCGGGCGGCGAAGTTTTCTCCTACGAGCAGTACTTC.

This clonotype occurred a few times. The J gene is TRBJ2-7, the V gene TRBV10-3; 9 positions agree with TRBD2. The germline V gene encodes CDR1 ENHRY and CDR2 SYGVKD. The V gene end was trimmed by 3 bases and the J gene end by 5 bases; junction bases not matched to a gene: 8. The CDR3 spans 15 residues. The CDR3 sequence: CAISDPGLADNEQYF. The CDR3 DNA reads as TGTGCCATCAGTGACCCGGGACTAGCCGACAACGAGCAGTACTTC.

This clonotype was seen a handful of times. This chain uses TRBV9 with TRBJ2-3; perhaps TRBD1 as D (5 bases). The CDR3 covers 16 residues. The germline V gene has CDR1 SGDLS and CDR2 YYNGEE. Trimming shortened V by 0 bases and J by 0 bases, and 11 bases separated the two germline ends. For the CDR3, the DNA is TGTGCCAGCAGCGTAGATGAACAGGCCAGCACAGATACGCAGTATTTT. This codes for CASSVDEQASTDTQYF.

V usage is TRBV10-3 and J usage is TRBJ2-7; 12 bases match TRBD2. After removal of 3 bases from V and 2 bases from J, the junction contained 5 bases not matched to a gene. In germline, CDR1 is ENHRY, CDR2 SYGVKD. This CDR3 is built from 16 residues. The CDR3 loop is CAISDPGLAGPYEQYF. The CDR3, as DNA: TGTGCCATCAGTGACCCGGGACTAGCGGGCCCCTACGAGCAGTACTTC.

This clonotype was counted only a few times. A much larger clone differs from this one at a single base, so this may be a read error. The CDR3 is CASSQGQGEYEQYF. CDR3 nucleotides: TGCGCCAGCAGCCAAGGACAGGGGGAGTACGAGCAGTACTTC. V is TRBV4-3 and J is TRBJ2-7, with 9 positions matching TRBD1. The CDR3 sequence is 14 residues long. In germline, CDR1 is LGHNA, CDR2 YSLEER. The junction had 2 bases not matched to a gene; V was cut back by 1 base and J by 4 bases.

The chain has TRBV12-3 or TRBV12-4 and TRBJ2-3, with a possible D match to TRBD2 (6 bases). Trimming stripped 1 base from V and 2 bases from J, with 10 bases between. The CDR3 consists of 15 residues. CDR3 region: CASSLGASATDTQYF. DNA of the CDR3: TGTGCCAGCAGTTTAGGGGCTAGCGCCACAGATACGCAGTATTTT.

V and J are TRBV27 and TRBJ2-5; the D gene is possibly TRBD2 (5 bases). V was shortened by 3 bases and J by 5 bases, with 13 bases between the two germline ends. This CDR3 has 14 residues. From germline, CDR1 is MNHEY and CDR2 SMNVEV (reference sequence). The CDR3 DNA is TGTGCCAGCAGTTTTGGGCGGAGGTGGGAGACCCAGTACTTC. It translates to CASSFGRRWETQYF.

This clonotype was observed many times. The junction and the germline gene differ at one end; a read error may be behind it. The gene calls are TRBV18 and TRBJ1-5, with no clear D. Germline CDR1 is KGHSH and CDR2 is LQKENI. The CDR3 length is 13 residues. CDR3 nucleotide sequence: TGCGCCAGCAGCCCAGAGGGCAATCAGCCCCAGCATTTT. It is translated as CASSPEGNQPQHF.

This clonotype was counted a few times. The chain is built from TRBV7-3 and TRBJ2-1; no clear D gene. Germline-derived CDR1 and CDR2 are SGHTA and FQGTGA. Trimming removed 6 bases from V and 4 bases from J, with 13 bases in between. The CDR3 contains 14 residues. The chain's CDR3 is CASRSHGDYNEQFF. The CDR3 DNA is TGTGCCAGCAGGTCACATGGGGATTACAATGAGCAGTTCTTC. The full variable domain, rest sourced from reference TRBV7-3 and TRBJ2-1, is GAGVSQTPSNKVTEKGKYVELRCDPISGHTALYWYRQSLGQGPEFLIYFQGTGAADDSGLPNDRFFAVRPEGSVSTLKIQRTERGDSAVYLCASRSHGDYNEQFFGPGTRLTVL.

This clonotype was counted between two and nine times. This sequence joins TRBV12-3 or TRBV12-4 and TRBJ1-2; D unclear. The CDR3 runs 11 residues. Trimming took 11 bases from V and 8 from J, leaving 15 bases between them. The CDR3 here is CAYYEGGGYTF. Written as DNA, the CDR3 is TGTGCCTACTATGAGGGAGGCGGCTACACCTTC.

This clonotype has more than one count but fewer than ten. This chain joins TRBV25-1 and TRBJ2-5; D is uncertain. Germline CDR1 and CDR2: MGHDK and SYGVNS. V was trimmed by 4 bases and J by 0 bases, leaving 3 bases between them. The CDR3 loop spans 12 amino acids. The CDR3 is CASSAHQETQYF. The CDR3 coding sequence is TGTGCCAGCAGTGCGCACCAAGAGACCCAGTACTTC.

The chain uses TRBV21-1 and TRBJ1-1. TRBV21-1 is reported as a pseudogene. The CDR3 sequence is 18 residues long. CDR3 residues: CASSKARRVGGMNTEAFF. CDR3 DNA: TGTGCCAGCAGCAAAGCGCGTAGGGTAGGAGGCATGAACACTGAAGCTTTCTTT.

The chain employs TRBV12-3 or TRBV12-4 and TRBJ2-5; weak D call: TRBD1 (6 bases). CDR3 length equals 14 residues. The V end lost 4 bases, the J end lost 1 base, and 10 bases lay between the germline ends. The CDR3 DNA follows: TGTGCCAGCAGTTCATGGGACACCCAAGAGACCCAGTACTTC. As protein: CASSSWDTQETQYF.

This clonotype was found a few times. The CDR3 bases are TGCGCCAGCAGCTACCCAGGGGGGGGCGATACGCAGTATTTT. Translation gives CASSYPGGGDTQYF. The V gene is TRBV4-1, the J gene TRBJ2-3, with D possibly being TRBD1 or TRBD2 (7 bases each). V dropped 5 bases and J dropped 6 bases, with 15 bases sitting between them. Germline V lookup: CDR1 MGHRA, CDR2 YSYEKL. The CDR3 totals 14 residues.